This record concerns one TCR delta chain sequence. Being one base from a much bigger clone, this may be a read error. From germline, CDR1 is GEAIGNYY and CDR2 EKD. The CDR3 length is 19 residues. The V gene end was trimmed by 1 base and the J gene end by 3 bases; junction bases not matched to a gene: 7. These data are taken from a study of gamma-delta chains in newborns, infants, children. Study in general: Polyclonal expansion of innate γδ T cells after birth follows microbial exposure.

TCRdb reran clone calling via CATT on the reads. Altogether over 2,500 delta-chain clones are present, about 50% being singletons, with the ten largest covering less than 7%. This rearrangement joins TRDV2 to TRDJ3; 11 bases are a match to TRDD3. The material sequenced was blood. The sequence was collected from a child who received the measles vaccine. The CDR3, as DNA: TGTGCCTGTGACACGTTACTGGGGGATATGAACTGGGACACCCGACAGATGTTTTTC. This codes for CACDTLLGDMNWDTRQMFF.